This TCR beta chain was sequenced in a study of blood T cell repertoires in COVID-19. Study-wide background: Sites in the United States, Italy and Spain provided acute and convalescent COVID-19 samples. The analysed material was cDNA or gDNA that came from T cells, B-cell-depleted T cells, or PBMCs.

The germline V gene encodes CDR1 WNHNN and CDR2 SYGVQD (reference sequence). Trimming took 6 bases from V and 2 from J, leaving 14 bases between them. This CDR3 is built from 15 residues. How the authors handled the data: Estimates of nucleated cell counts were drawn from the amplification of reference gene primers. Assay: immunoSEQ multiplex PCR; the TCRdb copy retains only in-frame clones and omits some. The V and J calls and the clone size are those of that table, but D and trimming were determined from the DNA. The sample comprises roughly 290,000 clones, over 75% of which are singletons, and roughly 7% rests with the top ten. The Seattle site enrolled patients during active infection and followed them longitudinally.

The rearrangement joins TRBV10-1 to TRBJ2-1; D possibly corresponds to TRBD2 (5 bases). Input material: peripheral blood. This clonotype was sampled from a woman aged 30 to 39 with COVID-19, enrolled during active disease. The CDR3 DNA reads TGCGCCAGCAGCCCGGACTCACGAGCCTACAATGAGCAGTTCTTC. Its translation is CASSPDSRAYNEQFF.